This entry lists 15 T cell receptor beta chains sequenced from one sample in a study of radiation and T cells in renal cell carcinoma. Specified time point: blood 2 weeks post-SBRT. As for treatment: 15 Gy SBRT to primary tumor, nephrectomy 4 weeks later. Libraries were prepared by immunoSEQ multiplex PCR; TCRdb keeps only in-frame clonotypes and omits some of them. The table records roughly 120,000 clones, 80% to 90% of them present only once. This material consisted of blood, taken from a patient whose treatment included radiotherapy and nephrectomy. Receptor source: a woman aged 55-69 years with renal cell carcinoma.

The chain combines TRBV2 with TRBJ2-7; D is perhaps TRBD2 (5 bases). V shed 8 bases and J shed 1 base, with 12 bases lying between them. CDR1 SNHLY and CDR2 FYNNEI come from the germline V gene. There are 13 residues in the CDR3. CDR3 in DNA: TGTGCCAGCCGGGGTACGCAGTCCTACGAGCAGTACTTC. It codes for CASRGTQSYEQYF.

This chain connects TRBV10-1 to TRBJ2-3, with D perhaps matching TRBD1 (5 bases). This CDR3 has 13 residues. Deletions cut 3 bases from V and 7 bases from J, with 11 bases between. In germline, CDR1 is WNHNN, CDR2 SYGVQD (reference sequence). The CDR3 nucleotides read TGCGCCAGCAGTGACTCCAGGGATTATACGCAGTATTTT. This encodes CASSDSRDYTQYF.

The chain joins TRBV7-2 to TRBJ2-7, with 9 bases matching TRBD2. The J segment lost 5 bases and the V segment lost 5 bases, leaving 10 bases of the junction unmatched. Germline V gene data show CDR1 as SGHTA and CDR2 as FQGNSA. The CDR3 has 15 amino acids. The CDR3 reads CASSGRMSGRNEQYF. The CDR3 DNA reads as TGTGCCAGCAGCGGTAGGATGAGCGGGAGGAACGAGCAGTACTTC.

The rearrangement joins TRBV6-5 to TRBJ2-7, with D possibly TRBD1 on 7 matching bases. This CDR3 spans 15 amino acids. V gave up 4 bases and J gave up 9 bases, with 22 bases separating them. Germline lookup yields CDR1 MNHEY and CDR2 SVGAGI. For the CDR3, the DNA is TGTGCCAGCAGTTGGCAGCAGGGGGGTTGGGGTCGGCAGTACTTC. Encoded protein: CASSWQQGGWGRQYF.

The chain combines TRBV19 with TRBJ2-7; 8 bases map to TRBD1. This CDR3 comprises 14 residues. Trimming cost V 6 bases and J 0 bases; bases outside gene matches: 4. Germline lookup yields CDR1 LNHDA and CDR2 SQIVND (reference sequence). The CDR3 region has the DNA TGTGCCAGTAGGGGACAGGCCCTCTCCTACGAGCAGTACTTC. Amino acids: CASRGQALSYEQYF.

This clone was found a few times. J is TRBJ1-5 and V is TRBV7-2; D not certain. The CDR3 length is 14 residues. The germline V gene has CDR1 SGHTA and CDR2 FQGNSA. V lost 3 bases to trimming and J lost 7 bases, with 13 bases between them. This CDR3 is CASSFYREGQPQHF. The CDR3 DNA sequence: TGTGCCAGCAGCTTTTACAGAGAAGGCCAGCCCCAGCATTTT.

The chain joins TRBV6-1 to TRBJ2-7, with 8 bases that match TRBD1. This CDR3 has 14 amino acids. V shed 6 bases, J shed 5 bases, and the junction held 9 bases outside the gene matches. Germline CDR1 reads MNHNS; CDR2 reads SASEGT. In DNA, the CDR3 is TGTGCCAGCAGGTACACAGGGGGTAAGGACGAGCAGTACTTC. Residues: CASRYTGGKDEQYF.

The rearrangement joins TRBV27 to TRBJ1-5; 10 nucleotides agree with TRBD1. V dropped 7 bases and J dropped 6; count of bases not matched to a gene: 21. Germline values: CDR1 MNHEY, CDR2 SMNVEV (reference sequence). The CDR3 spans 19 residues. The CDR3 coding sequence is TGTGCCAGCATAGTGAAGGGACAGGGGAGGGGGATTGAAGGTCAGCCCCAGCATTTT. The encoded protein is CASIVKGQGRGIEGQPQHF.

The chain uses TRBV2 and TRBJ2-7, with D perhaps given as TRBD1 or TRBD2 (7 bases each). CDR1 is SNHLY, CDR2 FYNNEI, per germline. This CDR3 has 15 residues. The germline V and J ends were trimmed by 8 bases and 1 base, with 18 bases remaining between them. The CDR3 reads CASRYQGGSSYEQYF. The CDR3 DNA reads TGTGCCAGCCGGTACCAGGGGGGGAGTTCCTACGAGCAGTACTTC.

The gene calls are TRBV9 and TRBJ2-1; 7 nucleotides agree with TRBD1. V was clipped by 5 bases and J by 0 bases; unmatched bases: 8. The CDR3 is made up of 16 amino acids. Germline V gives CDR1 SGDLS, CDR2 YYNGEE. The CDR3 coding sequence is TGTGCCAGCAGATCTTCCGGGACAGACTCCTACAATGAGCAGTTCTTC. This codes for CASRSSGTDSYNEQFF.

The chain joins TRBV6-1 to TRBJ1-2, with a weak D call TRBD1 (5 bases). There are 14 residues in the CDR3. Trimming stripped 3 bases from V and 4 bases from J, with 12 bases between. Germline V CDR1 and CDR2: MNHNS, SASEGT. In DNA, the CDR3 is TGTGCCAGCAGTGAGGGGGGGTGGCTCTATGGCTACACCTTC. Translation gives CASSEGGWLYGYTF.

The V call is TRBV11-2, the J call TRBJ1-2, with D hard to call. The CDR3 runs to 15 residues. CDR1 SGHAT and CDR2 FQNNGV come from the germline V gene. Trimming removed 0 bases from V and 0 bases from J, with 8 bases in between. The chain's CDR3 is CASSLEAATNYGYTF. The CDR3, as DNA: TGTGCCAGCAGCTTAGAGGCTGCCACTAACTATGGCTACACCTTC.

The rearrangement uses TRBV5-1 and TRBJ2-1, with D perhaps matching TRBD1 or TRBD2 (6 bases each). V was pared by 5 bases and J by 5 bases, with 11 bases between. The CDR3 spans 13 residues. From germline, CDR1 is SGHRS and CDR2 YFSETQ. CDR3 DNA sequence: TGCGCCAGCAGACAGGGACTTAACAATGAGCAGTTCTTC. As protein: CASRQGLNNEQFF.

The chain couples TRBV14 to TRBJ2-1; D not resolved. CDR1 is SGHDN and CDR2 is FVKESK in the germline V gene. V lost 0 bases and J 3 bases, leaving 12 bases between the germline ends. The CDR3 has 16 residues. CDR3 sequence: CASSQEQRPLYNEQFF. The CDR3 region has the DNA TGTGCCAGCAGCCAAGAGCAGCGTCCTCTCTACAATGAGCAGTTCTTC.

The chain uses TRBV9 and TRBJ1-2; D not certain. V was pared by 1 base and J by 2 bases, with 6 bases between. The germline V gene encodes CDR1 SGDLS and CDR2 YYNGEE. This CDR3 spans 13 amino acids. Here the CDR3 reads CASSVLENYGYTF. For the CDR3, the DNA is TGTGCCAGCAGCGTACTGGAAAACTATGGCTACACCTTC.